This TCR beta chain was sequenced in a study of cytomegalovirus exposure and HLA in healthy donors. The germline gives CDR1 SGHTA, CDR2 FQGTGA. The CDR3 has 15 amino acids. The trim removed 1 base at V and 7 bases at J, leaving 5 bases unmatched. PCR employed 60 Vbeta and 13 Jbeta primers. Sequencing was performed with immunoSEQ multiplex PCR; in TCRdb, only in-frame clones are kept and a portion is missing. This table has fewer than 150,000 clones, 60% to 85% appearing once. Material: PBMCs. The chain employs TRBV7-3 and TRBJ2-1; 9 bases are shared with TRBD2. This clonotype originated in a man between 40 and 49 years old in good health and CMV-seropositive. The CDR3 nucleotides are TGTGCCAGCAGCTTAAGCGGGAGGGTTTCGAATGAGCAGTTCTTC. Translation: CASSLSGRVSNEQFF.